This TCR beta chain was sequenced in a study of shared clonotypes between healthy human individuals (dated by TCRdb to 2020 to 2021). With respect to the entire study: Three men and two women, aged 18 to 49 years, made up the cohort. For each donor, CD4 naive and CD4 memory were each run on three plates, CD8 naive on two plates, and CD8 memory on one plate. The study deeply sequenced blood TCR repertoires of several healthy adults to estimate repertoire size and the extent of clonotype sharing between individuals. Different laboratories and diverse techniques were used to prepare libraries and sequence TCR repertoires, to increase sequencing depth and limit assay-specific biases. Leukapheresis yielded between about 0.85 and 10 billion PBMCs per donor. Paper-wide results and their limitations: Pairwise subsampling led to the expectation that sequencing depth would affect the degree of clonotype sharing among donors. Compared with non-shared clonotypes, the clonotypes found in all four sorted-subset donors had higher generation probabilities. When several donors were compared, the shared fraction of clonotypes was about 5% for naive CD4, about 4% for naive CD8, roughly 2.3% for memory CD4, and under 0.5% for memory CD8. The small number of donors limited the genetic and exposure-history diversity represented. Larger estimated clonotype richness was generally found for naive subsets than for memory subsets. Only blood was sampled, and tissue TCR repertoires likely differ from those in blood. Rarefaction of sorted-subset datasets indicated incomplete sequencing despite the large sequencing depth.

TCR CDR3 regions were amplified from genomic DNA by multiplex PCR using the deep immunoSEQ assay. Extracted genomic DNA from each cell subset was spread evenly across all wells of several immunoSEQ 96-well plates, with each plate serving as a replicate. For sorted subsets, approximately 210 ng of genomic DNA, equivalent to 25,000 to 35,000 T cell genomes, went into each replicate PCR. The purified libraries were quantified using a Qubit 3.0 fluorometer, sized with a Bioanalyzer 2100, and then quantified again using the KAPA Library Quantification kit. Every immunoSEQ 96-well plate was sequenced on a dedicated single-read 150-cycle Illumina NextSeq 550 flow cell. On the authors' methods: Because only junctional sequences without quality scores were contained in the immunoSEQ output, filtering matching that applied to full-length reads could not be performed. To assign V/J genes and CDR3, sequences were annotated using PyIR, a Python wrapper for IgBLAST v1.9, with IMGT germline references. Any read was removed if the V/J assignment was weak (E-value above 1e-6), the CDR3 was missing, or the read contained stop codons, out-of-frame junctions, or ambiguous translated residues. A V3J clonotype was defined by an identical inferred V gene, J gene, and CDR3 amino acid sequence. Percentage overlap between repertoires was calculated by dividing the number of shared unique clonotypes by the size of the smaller repertoire. RTK rarefaction, the Chao1 estimator, and Recon v2.1 estimates of unobserved clonotypes were used to assess repertoire richness. For all TCRbeta clonotypes obtained by the gDNA method from a few donors, generation probabilities were computed with OLGA. The immuneACCESS repertoire file appears here via TCRdb, limited to in-frame rearrangements. These files lack a portion of the clones; in checked studies, under half of the deficit traces to unresolved V genes, and the cause of the others is not known. V and J calls and clone size are those listed in that table; D and trimming were worked out from the DNA. The sample table lists approximately 1,000,000 clones, around three quarters of them with a count of one. The ten biggest clones cover roughly 0.83% of the sample.

Trimming removed 0 bases from V and 6 bases from J, leaving 17 bases between the germline ends. Based on the germline V gene (reference sequence), the CDR1 and CDR2 sequences are MNHNY and SVGAGI. The CDR3 has 16 amino acids, counting the end cysteine and phenylalanine. Only the CDR3 DNA stays, 48 bases, in frame from base 1. Regarding this clone: The clone's antigen remains unknown. Base qualities are not provided; no much larger clone lies one nucleotide away.

Donors were healthy HIV-negative adults with no recently reported acute infections or vaccinations. All donors were Caucasian adults living in Nashville, Tennessee, USA. CD4+ T cells were enriched by magnetic negative selection, after which naive cells were positively selected on CD45RA and the negative fraction was taken as the memory subset. After blood collection by leukapheresis, PBMCs were isolated using Ficoll-Histopaque density gradient centrifugation and then cryopreserved in the vapor phase of liquid nitrogen. Analytical flow cytometry was used to check the purity and quantity of each magnetically sorted T cell population. Genomic DNA was isolated from each sorted fraction and quantified by UV absorbance on a Nanodrop 2000c.

The receptor was isolated from a man younger than 30 in good health. Some clones in this sample may be carry-over from other donors' samples. Sequencing used memory CD4+ T cells from PBMCs. The cell subset or site label here, explained by the study, means: CD45RA-negative fraction. The V gene is TRBV6-6 and the J gene is TRBJ1-1; TRBD1 could be the D gene, as 6 bases match. The nucleotides are TGTGCCAGCAGTTACTCTTCCGGTTCAGGGGTTTCTGAAGCTTTCTTT. It specifies CASSYSSGSGVSEAFF.